This T cell receptor (beta chain) was recovered during a study of T-cell memory formation after mild COVID-19. Across the whole study: Largely, TCR clusters stayed within a single donor.

J was trimmed by 8 bases and V by 2 bases; bases with no gene match: 5. Germline V gene sequence: CDR1 MNHEY, CDR2 SVGAGI. CDR3 length: 13 amino acids. General study points: Later expanders leaned toward CD4+, whereas clones contracting from day 15 to 85 were balanced CD4/CD8. There were some responding clones in pre-infection memory, which suggested that cross-reactive memory had joined.

This clonotype has a handful of counts. Its specificity is unknown. Libraries for TCRalpha and TCRbeta carried sample barcodes and unique molecular identifiers via 5'RACE. Using its own MiXCR run on the 5' RACE reads, TCRdb lists one record per CDR3 protein. There are tens of thousands of distinct CDR3 sequences in the sample; approximately 15% occur only once, and approximately 40% lies in the top ten. The genes are TRBV6-5 and TRBJ1-2; 7 bases fit TRBD1. Sequencing input: PBMCs or a T cell subset sorted from them (not recorded which). The source of this sequence is a man between 18 and 29 years old who had mild COVID-19 (a few samples of this study predate the infection). Cell type and time point are not known. The CDR3 sequence: CASSYRGRDGYTF. The CDR3, as DNA: TGTGCCAGCAGTTACAGGGGGCGAGACGGCTACACCTTC.